These T cell receptor beta chains were read from a single sample in a study of T-cell memory formation after mild COVID-19. In TCRdb, the 5' RACE reads were re-called with MiXCR into one record per CDR3 protein. The data hold some 490,000 distinct CDR3 sequences, with over 15% observed a single time. The sequenced sample consisted of PBMCs or a T cell subset sorted from them (not recorded which). Receptors were obtained from an adult woman who had mild COVID-19 (a few samples of this study predate the infection). Cell type and time point are not known. Each CDR3 is given with its conserved first and last residue. The D gene is left open where the match is weak. Rows give clone size only sometimes, using once, few, many, or a class for an expanded clone.

size | J | D | V | DNA | CDR3
. | TRBJ2-7 | TRBD1 | TRBV5-1 | TGCGCCAGCAGCTTGGCCATGGGGACAGGTAACGAGCAGTACTTC | CASSLAMGTGNEQYF
. | TRBJ1-1 | TRBD1 | TRBV20-1 | TGCAGTGCTTACCCCGGGACAGGAGTCACTGAAGCTTTCTTT | CSAYPGTGVTEAFF
. | TRBJ2-7 | . | TRBV7-8 | TGTGCCAGCAGCTTAGGGTCGACTTCCTACGAGCAGTACTTC | CASSLGSTSYEQYF
few | TRBJ1-1 | . | TRBV5-1 | TGCGCCAAACTACGGGGGACCATGAACACTGAAGCTTTCTTT | CAKLRGTMNTEAFF
. | TRBJ2-4 | . | TRBV5-1 | TGCGCCAGCAGCTTGGCCGTTTTCGCGATCTACGGAAGGGCAAACATTCAGTACTTC | CASSLAVFAIYGRANIQYF
few | TRBJ2-1 | . | TRBV20-1 | TGCAGTGCTAGAGAATTCGGGGAGACCTACAATGAGCAGTTCTTC | CSAREFGETYNEQFF
. | TRBJ1-2 | TRBD1 | TRBV5-1 | TGCGCCAGCAGCTACCTACAGGGGACGGGGGTCGGCTACACCTTC | CASSYLQGTGVGYTF
. | TRBJ1-5 | . | TRBV5-1 | TGCGCCAGCAGCTTGGGGGACACTGGTGCACAGCCCCAGCATTTT | CASSLGDTGAQPQHF
. | TRBJ2-3 | TRBD2 | TRBV7-3 | TGTGCCAGCAGCCGATGGACTAGCGGGAGCACAGATACGCAGTATTTT | CASSRWTSGSTDTQYF
. | TRBJ1-1 | . | TRBV12-3/TRBV12-4 | TGTGCCAGCAGTTTAACCGGGACTGCGAACACTGAAGCTTTCTTT | CASSLTGTANTEAFF
few | TRBJ1-4 | . | TRBV12-3/TRBV12-4 | TGTGCCAGCACCAACGTAGGGGAAAAACTGTTTTTT | CASTNVGEKLFF
. | TRBJ2-6 | . | TRBV4-3 | TGCGCCAGCAGCCAAGCTAGGGTATCCGGGGCCAACGTCCTGACTTTC | CASSQARVSGANVLTF
. | TRBJ1-1 | . | TRBV7-9 | TGTGCCAGCAGCTTAGGCAGGCCCACTGAAGCTTTCTTT | CASSLGRPTEAFF
many | TRBJ1-1 | TRBD1 | TRBV7-2 | TGTGCCAGCACCCCGGGACAGTCATTTATGAACACTGAAGCTTTCTTT | CASTPGQSFMNTEAFF
. | TRBJ2-1 | TRBD1 | TRBV4-1 | TGCGCCAGCAGCCCGCATGAAGGACAGGGAAGTAACGATGAGCAGTTCTTC | CASSPHEGQGSNDEQFF
many | TRBJ1-1 | . | TRBV29-1 | TGCAGCGTTGTAGTTGGACCTGAAGCTTTCTTT | CSVVVGPEAFF
many | TRBJ2-3 | TRBD2 | TRBV5-4 | TGTGCCAGCAGACTCCTACTAGCGGGAGACACAGATACGCAGTATTTT | CASRLLLAGDTDTQYF
few | TRBJ1-1 | . | TRBV20-1 | TGCAGTGCAAGCCCTTATCTTGAAGCTTTCTTT | CSASPYLEAFF
. | TRBJ2-7 | . | TRBV11-3 | TGTGCCAGCAGCAGCGGACTGACCCCATACGAGCAGTACTTC | CASSSGLTPYEQYF
few | TRBJ1-2 | . | TRBV5-5 | TGTGCCAGCAGCTTGTCCAGGGGCGGAAGTGGCTACACCTTC | CASSLSRGGSGYTF
. | TRBJ2-3 | TRBD2 | TRBV20-1 | TGCAGTGCTAGAGTTGGGACTAGCGGGAGGGGCCCCACAGATACGCAGTATTTT | CSARVGTSGRGPTDTQYF
. | TRBJ2-1 | . | TRBV7-9 | TGTGCCAGCAGCTCCCGTGAGAGGACGGGGGATGAGCAGTTCTTC | CASSSRERTGDEQFF
. | TRBJ1-2 | . | TRBV12-3/TRBV12-4 | TGTGCCAGCAGTTTCACCCCCAGGGGTGGTGGCTACACCTTC | CASSFTPRGGGYTF
. | TRBJ1-1 | . | TRBV7-2 | TGTGCCAGCAGCTTAGCGCGGCGCGGAGCGAACACTGAAGCTTTCTTT | CASSLARRGANTEAFF
many | TRBJ2-3 | TRBD2 | TRBV7-8 | TGTGCCAGCAGCTGGACAGCGGGGGGGATCACAGATACGCAGTATTTT | CASSWTAGGITDTQYF
. | TRBJ2-7 | TRBD1 | TRBV28 | TGTGCCAGCAGTCAATCCGGGACAGGGGGCTACGAGCAGTACTTC | CASSQSGTGGYEQYF
. | TRBJ2-7 | . | TRBV20-1 | TGCAGTGCTAGCGTTGAGGGGGGCTACGAGCAGTACTTC | CSASVEGGYEQYF
few | TRBJ2-1 | . | TRBV6-1 | TGTGCCAGCAGCCCCCCGGTACCGAGCTTTATACTCAACTACAATGAGCAGTTCTTC | CASSPPVPSFILNYNEQFF
few | TRBJ2-2 | . | TRBV6-2/TRBV6-3 | TGTGCCAGCAGTTACTCGGGGGAAGACACCGGGGAGCTGTTTTTT | CASSYSGEDTGELFF
. | TRBJ1-6 | . | TRBV20-1 | TGCAGTGCCATTAGTCGGGGTTACTATAATTCACCCCTCCACTTT | CSAISRGYYNSPLHF